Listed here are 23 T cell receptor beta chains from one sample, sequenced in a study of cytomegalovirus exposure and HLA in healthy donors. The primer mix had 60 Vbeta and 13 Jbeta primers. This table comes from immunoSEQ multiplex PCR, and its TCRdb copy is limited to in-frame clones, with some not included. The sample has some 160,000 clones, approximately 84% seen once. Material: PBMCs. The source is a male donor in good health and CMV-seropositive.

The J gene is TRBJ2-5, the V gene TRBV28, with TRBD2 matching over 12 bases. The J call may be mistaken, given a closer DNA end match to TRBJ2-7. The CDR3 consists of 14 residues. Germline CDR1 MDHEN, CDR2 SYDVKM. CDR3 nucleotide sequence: TGTGCCAGCAGAGCTAGCGGGAGGGCCTACGAGCAGTACTTC. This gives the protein CASRASGRAYEQYF.

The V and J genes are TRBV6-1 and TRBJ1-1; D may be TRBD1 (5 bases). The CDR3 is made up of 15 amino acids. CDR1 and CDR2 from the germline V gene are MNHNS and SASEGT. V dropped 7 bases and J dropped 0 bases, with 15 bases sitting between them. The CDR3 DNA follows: TGTGCCAGCACCCTAGAAACGACAGTGAACACTGAAGCTTTCTTT. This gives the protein CASTLETTVNTEAFF.

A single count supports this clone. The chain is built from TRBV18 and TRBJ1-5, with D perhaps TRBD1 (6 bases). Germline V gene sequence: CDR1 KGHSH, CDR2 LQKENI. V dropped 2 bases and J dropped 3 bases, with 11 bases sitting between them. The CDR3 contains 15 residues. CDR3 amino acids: CASSPGTGYNQPQHF. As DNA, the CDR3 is TGTGCCAGCTCACCAGGAACAGGGTACAATCAGCCCCAGCATTTT.

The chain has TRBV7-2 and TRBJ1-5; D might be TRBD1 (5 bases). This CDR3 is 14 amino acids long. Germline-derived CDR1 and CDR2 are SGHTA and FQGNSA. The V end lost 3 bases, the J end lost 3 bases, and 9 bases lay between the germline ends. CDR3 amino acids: CASSFQGLNQPQHF. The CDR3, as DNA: TGTGCCAGCAGCTTCCAGGGACTCAATCAGCCCCAGCATTTT. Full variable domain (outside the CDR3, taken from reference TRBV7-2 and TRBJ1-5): GAGVSQSPSNKVTEKGKDVELRCDPISGHTALYWYRQSLGQGLEFLIYFQGNSAPDKSGLPSDRFSAERTGGSVSTLTIQRTQQEDSAVYLCASSFQGLNQPQHFGDGTRLSIL.

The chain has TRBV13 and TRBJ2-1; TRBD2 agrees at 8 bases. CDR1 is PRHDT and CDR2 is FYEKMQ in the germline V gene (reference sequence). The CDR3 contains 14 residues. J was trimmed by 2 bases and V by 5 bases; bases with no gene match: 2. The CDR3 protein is CASSPSGPYNEQFF. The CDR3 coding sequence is TGTGCCAGCAGCCCTAGCGGGCCCTACAATGAGCAGTTCTTC.

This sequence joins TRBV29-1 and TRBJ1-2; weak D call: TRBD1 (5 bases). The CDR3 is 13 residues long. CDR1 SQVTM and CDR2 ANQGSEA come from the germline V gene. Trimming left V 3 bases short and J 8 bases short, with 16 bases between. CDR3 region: CSVDVGGERGYTF. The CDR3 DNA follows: TGCAGCGTTGATGTTGGGGGGGAACGCGGCTACACCTTC.

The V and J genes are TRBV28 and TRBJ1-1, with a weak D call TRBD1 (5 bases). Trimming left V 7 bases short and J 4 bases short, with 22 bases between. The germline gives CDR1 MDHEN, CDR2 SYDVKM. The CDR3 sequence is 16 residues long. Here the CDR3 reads CASTSRGGPLGTEAFF. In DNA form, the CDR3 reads TGTGCCAGCACCTCTCGGGGGGGACCTTTGGGCACTGAAGCTTTCTTT.

CDR3 nucleotides: TGTGCCAGTAGTGGGAGACTAGTCGGGTACCGCAATGAGCAGTTCTTC. Amino acid sequence: CASSGRLVGYRNEQFF. The genes are TRBV19 and TRBJ2-1; TRBD2 is a possible D gene (6 bases). CDR3 length: 16 amino acids. The V end was cut by 5 bases, the J end by 6 bases, with 20 bases between. The germline gives CDR1 LNHDA, CDR2 SQIVND (reference sequence).

CDR3 sequence (DNA): TGTGCCAGCAGCTTAACCCCCCAGAACACCATATATTTT. Protein product: CASSLTPQNTIYF. The rearrangement links TRBV7-9 to TRBJ1-3; the D is unclear. The CDR3 contains 13 residues. Germline V lookup: CDR1 SEHNR, CDR2 FQNEAQ (reference sequence). Trimming took 2 bases from V and 7 from J, leaving 9 bases between them.

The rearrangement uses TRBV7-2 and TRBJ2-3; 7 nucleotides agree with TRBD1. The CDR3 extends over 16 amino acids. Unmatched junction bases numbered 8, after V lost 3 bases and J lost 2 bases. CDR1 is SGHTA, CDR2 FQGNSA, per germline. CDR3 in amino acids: CASSFPPGGSTDTQYF. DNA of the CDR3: TGTGCCAGCAGCTTCCCCCCAGGGGGTTCCACAGATACGCAGTATTTT.

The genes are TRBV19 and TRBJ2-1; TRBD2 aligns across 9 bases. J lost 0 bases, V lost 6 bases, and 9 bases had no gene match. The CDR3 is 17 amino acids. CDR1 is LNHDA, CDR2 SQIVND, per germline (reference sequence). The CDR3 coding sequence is TGTGCCAGTAGCAGAGGACTAGCGCAGAGCTCCTACAATGAGCAGTTCTTC. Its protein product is CASSRGLAQSSYNEQFF.

This chain's CDR3 is CASSVDPDFLSSGNTIYF. The CDR3 DNA is TGTGCCAGCAGCGTCGACCCGGACTTCCTTAGCTCTGGAAACACCATATATTTT. This chain links TRBV9 with TRBJ1-3; D uncertain. CDR3 length: 18 residues. Germline V lookup: CDR1 SGDLS, CDR2 YYNGEE. The V end lost 2 bases, the J end lost 0 bases, and 18 bases lay between the germline ends.

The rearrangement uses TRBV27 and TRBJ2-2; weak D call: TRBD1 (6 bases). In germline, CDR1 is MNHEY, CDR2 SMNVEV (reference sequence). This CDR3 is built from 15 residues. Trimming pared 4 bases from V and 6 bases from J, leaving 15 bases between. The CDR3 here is CASSYGQMGAGELFF. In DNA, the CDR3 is TGTGCCAGCAGTTACGGACAGATGGGAGCCGGGGAGCTGTTTTTT.

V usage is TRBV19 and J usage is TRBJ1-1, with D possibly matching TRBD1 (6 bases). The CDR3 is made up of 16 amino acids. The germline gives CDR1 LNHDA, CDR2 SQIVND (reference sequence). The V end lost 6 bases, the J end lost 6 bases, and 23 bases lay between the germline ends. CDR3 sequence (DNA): TGTGCCAGTAGGGTTCTCAGGGGATTGCAGGGCGCTGAAGCTTTCTTT. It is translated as CASRVLRGLQGAEAFF.

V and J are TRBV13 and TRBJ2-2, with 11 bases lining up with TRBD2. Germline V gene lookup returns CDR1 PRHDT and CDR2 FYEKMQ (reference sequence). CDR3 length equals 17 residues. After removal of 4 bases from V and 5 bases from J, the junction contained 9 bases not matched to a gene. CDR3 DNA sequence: TGTGCCAGCAGCTCACGAACTAGCGGGAGCGATACCGGGGAGCTGTTTTTT. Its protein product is CASSSRTSGSDTGELFF.

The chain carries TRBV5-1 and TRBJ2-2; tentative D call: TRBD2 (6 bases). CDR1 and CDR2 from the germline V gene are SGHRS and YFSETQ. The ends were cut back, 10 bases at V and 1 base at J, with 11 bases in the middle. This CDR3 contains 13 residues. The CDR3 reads CASEEGNTGELFF. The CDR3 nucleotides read TGCGCCTCCGAGGAGGGGAACACCGGGGAGCTGTTTTTT.

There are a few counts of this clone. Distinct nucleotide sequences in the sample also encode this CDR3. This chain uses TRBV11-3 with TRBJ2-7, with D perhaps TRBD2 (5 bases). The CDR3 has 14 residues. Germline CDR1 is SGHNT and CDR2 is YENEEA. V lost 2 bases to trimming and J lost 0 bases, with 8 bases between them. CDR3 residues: CASSLTGSSYEQYF. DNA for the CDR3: TGTGCCAGCAGCTTAACGGGGAGCTCCTACGAGCAGTACTTC.

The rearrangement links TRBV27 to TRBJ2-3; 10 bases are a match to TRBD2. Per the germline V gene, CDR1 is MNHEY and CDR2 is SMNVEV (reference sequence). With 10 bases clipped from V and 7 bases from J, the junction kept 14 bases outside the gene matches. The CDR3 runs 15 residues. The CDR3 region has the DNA TGTGCCACCTTAACTTCTAGCGGGAGAGGGTATACGCAGTATTTT. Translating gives CATLTSSGRGYTQYF.

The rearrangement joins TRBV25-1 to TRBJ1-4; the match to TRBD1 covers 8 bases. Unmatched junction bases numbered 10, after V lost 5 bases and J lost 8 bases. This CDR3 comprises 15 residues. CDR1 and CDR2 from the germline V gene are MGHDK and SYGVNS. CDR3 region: CASSPHRGRDEKLFF. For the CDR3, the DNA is TGTGCCAGCAGTCCCCACAGGGGGAGGGACGAAAAACTGTTTTTT.

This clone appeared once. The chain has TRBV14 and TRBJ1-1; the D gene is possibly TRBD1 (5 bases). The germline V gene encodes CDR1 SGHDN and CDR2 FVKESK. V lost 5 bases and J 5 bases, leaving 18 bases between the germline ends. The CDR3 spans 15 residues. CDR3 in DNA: TGTGCCAGCAGCATCCAGGGTGGGTATGGGACTGAAGCTTTCTTT. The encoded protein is CASSIQGGYGTEAFF.

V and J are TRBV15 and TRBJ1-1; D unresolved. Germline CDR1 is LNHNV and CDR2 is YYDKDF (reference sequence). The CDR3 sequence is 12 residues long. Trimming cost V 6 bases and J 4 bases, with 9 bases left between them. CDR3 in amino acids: CATRGQLTEAFF. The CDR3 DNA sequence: TGTGCCACCAGGGGCCAACTCACTGAAGCTTTCTTT.

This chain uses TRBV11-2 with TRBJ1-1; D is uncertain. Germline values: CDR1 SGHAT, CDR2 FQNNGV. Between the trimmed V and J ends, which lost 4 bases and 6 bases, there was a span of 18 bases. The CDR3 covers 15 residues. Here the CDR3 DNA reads TGTGCCAGCAGCTCTAGGACCACATCGAGGGCTGAAGCTTTCTTT. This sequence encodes CASSSRTTSRAEAFF.

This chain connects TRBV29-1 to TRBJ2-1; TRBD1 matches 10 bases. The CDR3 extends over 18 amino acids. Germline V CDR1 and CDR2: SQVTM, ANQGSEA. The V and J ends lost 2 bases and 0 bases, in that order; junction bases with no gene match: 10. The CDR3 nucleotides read TGCAGCGTTGAACGCTGGGACAGGGGATCTAGCTCCTACAATGAGCAGTTCTTC. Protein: CSVERWDRGSSSYNEQFF.